The text below deals with one T cell receptor (beta chain). This sample is part of a study of blood T cell repertoires in COVID-19. TCRdb keeps only in-frame clones here, not all; method: immunoSEQ multiplex PCR. The sample holds approximately 140,000 clones, about 90% seen once. This TCR derives from a woman aged 40 to 50 who had been exposed to COVID-19. Material: PBMCs or T cells enriched from blood (not recorded which).

The CDR3 spells CASSQVGDIRGNEQFF. The CDR3 nucleotides are TGTGCCAGCAGCCAAGTAGGGGACATAAGGGGCAATGAGCAGTTCTTC. The chain employs TRBV4-2 and TRBJ2-1; the D gene is possibly TRBD1 (6 bases). The CDR3 is 16 amino acids. Trimming shortened V by 1 base and J by 6 bases, and 16 bases separated the two germline ends. CDR1 LGHNA and CDR2 YNFKEQ come from the germline V gene.